This T cell receptor (beta chain) was captured by sequencing in a study of cytomegalovirus exposure and HLA in healthy donors. TCRdb keeps only in-frame clones here, not all; method: immunoSEQ multiplex PCR. The table lists under 250,000 clones, around four fifths of them singletons. Worth noting for this clone: Its antigen is unidentified.

This CDR3 has 14 residues. Unmatched junction bases numbered 6, after V lost 6 bases and J lost 5 bases. Germline loops: CDR1 MNHNS, CDR2 SASEGT. Broader study findings: As was reported, the classifier diagnosed cytomegalovirus status with high specificity and sensitivity. A few of the chains that were CMV-associated were confirmed in vitro to be specific for CMV antigens.

This clonotype was sampled from a woman between 18 and 30 years old in good health and CMV-seronegative. The chain couples TRBV6-1 to TRBJ2-3; TRBD2 aligns across 9 bases. The sample comprised PBMCs. CDR3 amino acids: CASSLASGEDTQYF. The CDR3 nucleotides are TGTGCCAGCAGCCTGGCTAGCGGGGAAGATACGCAGTATTTT.